The clone carrying this T cell receptor (beta chain) has ten or more counts. The target antigen is unknown. This sample is part of a study of blood T cells in healthy people across ages. General study points: Donor CMV status, an unknown factor, possibly confounded changes in expanded clonotypes. With age, beta diversity per million T cells declined roughly linearly, significantly by 30 to 40.

Donors were healthy Caucasian individuals from Russia aged about 6 to 100. It was with a sample-barcoded 5' primer and a J-beta primer mix that a second PCR of roughly 7 to 12 cycles was run. One entry per CDR3 protein, called by TCRdb with MiXCR from the 5' RACE reads. The table has roughly 680,000 distinct CDR3 sequences, approximately 52% seen once. Germline V lookup: CDR1 DFQATT, CDR2 SNEGSKA (reference sequence). The length of the CDR3 is 12 residues. Trimming pared 5 bases from V and 4 bases from J, leaving 12 bases between. Sequenced: blood. This receptor was identified in an elderly woman in good health. V and J are TRBV20-1 and TRBJ2-7; no clear D gene. CDR3 in amino acids: CSALFGGYEQYF. The CDR3, as DNA: TGCAGTGCTTTATTTGGTGGGTACGAGCAGTACTTC.